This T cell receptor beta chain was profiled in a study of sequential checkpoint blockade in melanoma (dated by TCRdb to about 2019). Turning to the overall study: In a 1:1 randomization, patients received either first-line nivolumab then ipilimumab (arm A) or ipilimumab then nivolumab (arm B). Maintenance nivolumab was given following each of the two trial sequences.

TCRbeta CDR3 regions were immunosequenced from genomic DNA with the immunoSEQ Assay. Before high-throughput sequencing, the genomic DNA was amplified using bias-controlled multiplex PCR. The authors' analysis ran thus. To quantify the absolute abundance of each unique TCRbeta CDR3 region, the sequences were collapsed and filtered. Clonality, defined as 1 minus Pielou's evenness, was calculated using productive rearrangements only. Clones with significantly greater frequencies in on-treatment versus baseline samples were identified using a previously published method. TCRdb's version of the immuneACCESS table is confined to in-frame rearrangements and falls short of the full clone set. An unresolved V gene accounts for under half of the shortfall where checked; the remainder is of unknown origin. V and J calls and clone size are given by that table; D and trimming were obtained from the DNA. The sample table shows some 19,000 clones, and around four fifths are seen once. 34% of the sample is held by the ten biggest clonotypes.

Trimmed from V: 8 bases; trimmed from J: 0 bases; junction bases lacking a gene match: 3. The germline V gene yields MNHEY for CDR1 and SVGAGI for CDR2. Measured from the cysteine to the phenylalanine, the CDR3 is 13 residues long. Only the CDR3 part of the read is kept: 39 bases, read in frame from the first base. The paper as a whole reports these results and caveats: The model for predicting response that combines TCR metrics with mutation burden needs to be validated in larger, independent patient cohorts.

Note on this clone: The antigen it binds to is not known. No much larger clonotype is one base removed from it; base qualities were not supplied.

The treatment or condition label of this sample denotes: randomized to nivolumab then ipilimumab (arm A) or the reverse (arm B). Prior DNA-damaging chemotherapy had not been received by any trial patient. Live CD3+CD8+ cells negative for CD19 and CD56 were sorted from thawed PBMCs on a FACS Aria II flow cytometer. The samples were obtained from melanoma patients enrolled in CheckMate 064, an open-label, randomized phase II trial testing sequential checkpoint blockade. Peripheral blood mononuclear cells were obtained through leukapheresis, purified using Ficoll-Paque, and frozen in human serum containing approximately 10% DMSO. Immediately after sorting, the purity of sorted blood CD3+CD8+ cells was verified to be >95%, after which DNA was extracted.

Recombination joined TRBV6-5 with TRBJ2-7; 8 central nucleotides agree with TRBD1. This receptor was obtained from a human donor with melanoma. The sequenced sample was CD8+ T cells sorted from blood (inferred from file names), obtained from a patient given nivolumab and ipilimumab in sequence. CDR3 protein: CASGTGPSYEQYF. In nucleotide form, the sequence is TGTGCCAGCGGGACAGGTCCCTCCTACGAGCAGTACTTC.